A selection of T cell receptor beta chains follows, all from one sample in a study of molecular identifiers for immune sequencing clone quantification. MiXCR, run by TCRdb on the PCR reads, gives a single entry per CDR3 protein. The sample lists tens of thousands of distinct CDR3 sequences, about a sixth seen once, with roughly 1.5% in the top ten. Sequencing was carried out using naive CD8+ T cells from blood, with Jurkat cell RNA spiked in. The origin of the receptors is a human donor in good health. Some libraries in this study had Jurkat cell RNA spiked in. Each CDR3 is given with its conserved first and last residue. A D gene is named only where the DNA matches it firmly. Not all rows give a size; the values are once, few, many and, for expanded clones, a class.

cdr3_aa cdr3_nt v_call d_call j_call clone_size
CASSSTTSGRVSEQFF TGTGCCAGCAGCTCTACGACTAGCGGGAGAGTGAGTGAGCAGTTCTTC TRBV5-3 TRBD2 TRBJ2-1 NA
CASSLAVVGTGGSYGYTF TGTGCCAGCAGCTTGGCGGTCGTGGGGACAGGAGGATCCTATGGCTACACCTTC TRBV5-5 TRBD1 TRBJ1-2 many
CASSRGEGRDTQYF TGTGCCAGCAGCCGCGGGGAGGGCCGGGATACGCAGTATTTT TRBV7-9 TRBD2 TRBJ2-3 many
CASSLGYSVTVLTDTQYF TGCGCCAGCAGCTTGGGCTATAGCGTGACGGTGCTCACAGATACGCAGTATTTT TRBV5-1 NA TRBJ2-3 NA
CASAALVSTDTQYF TGTGCATCCGCAGCCTTAGTGAGCACAGATACGCAGTATTTT TRBV30 NA TRBJ2-3 many
CAISEGVGTIGGQYF TGTGCCATCAGTGAAGGGGTGGGGACAATCGGCGGGCAGTATTTT TRBV10-3 NA TRBJ2-3 many
CASSLVGSEQYF TGTGCCAGCAGCTTAGTCGGGAGCGAGCAGTACTTC TRBV13 NA TRBJ2-7 few
CASSKPNTEAFF TGTGCCAGTAGTAAGCCGAACACTGAAGCTTTCTTT TRBV19 NA TRBJ1-1 many
CSARQPNLPQETQYF TGCAGTGCTAGGCAGCCCAACCTACCCCAAGAGACCCAGTACTTC TRBV20-1 NA TRBJ2-5 many
CASSMMQVVNTEAFF TGTGCCAGTAGTATGATGCAGGTCGTGAACACTGAAGCTTTCTTT TRBV19 NA TRBJ1-1 many
CASSTWGREYNEQFF TGTGCCAGCAGTACTTGGGGGCGGGAATACAATGAGCAGTTCTTC TRBV12-3/TRBV12-4 NA TRBJ2-1 many
CSVAGLAVYEQYF TGCAGCGTTGCTGGTCTAGCAGTCTACGAGCAGTACTTC TRBV29-1 NA TRBJ2-7 many